Listed below are T cell receptor beta chains from one sample, sequenced in a study of CD8 T cells in Susac syndrome. TCRdb re-called the immunoSEQ multiplex PCR reads with MiXCR, one entry per CDR3 protein. The sample includes roughly 130,000 distinct CDR3 sequences, about 96% of them seen just once. Sample: CD4+ T cells from PBMCs. The receptors here all came from a human donor in good health. CDR3s include the opening cysteine and the closing phenylalanine or tryptophan. The D gene is left open where the match is weak. Clone size is given for some rows only: seen once, a few or many times, or a class if the clone is expanded.

D gene	clone size	V gene	J gene	CDR3 protein	CDR3 DNA
.	.	TRBV12-3/TRBV12-4	TRBJ1-5	CASSPNMMSPQHF	TGTGCCAGCAGTCCCAATATGATGTCGCCCCAGCATTTT
.	.	TRBV20-1	TRBJ1-2	CSAQANYGYTF	TGCAGTGCTCAAGCTAACTATGGCTACACCTTC
.	.	TRBV6-1	TRBJ1-2	CASSEWDYGYTF	TGTGCCAGCAGTGAATGGGACTATGGCTACACCTTC
TRBD2	few	TRBV14	TRBJ2-7	CASSRGTSGSYEQYF	TGTGCCAGCAGCCGTGGGACTAGCGGGAGCTACGAGCAGTACTTC
TRBD2	once	TRBV29-1	TRBJ2-1	CSVALAGNYNEQFF	TGCAGCGTTGCACTAGCGGGAAATTACAATGAGCAGTTCTTC
.	once	TRBV3-1	TRBJ2-3	CASSRRVDTQYF	TGTGCCAGCAGCCGGCGGGTAGATACGCAGTATTTT
.	.	TRBV29-1	TRBJ2-1	CSVPAEPVNEQFF	TGCAGCGTTCCCGCGGAGCCAGTAAATGAGCAGTTCTTC
.	.	TRBV7-2	TRBJ2-3	CASSRLYTQYF	TGTGCCAGCAGCCGGCTTTATACGCAGTATTTT
.	once	TRBV5-1	TRBJ2-5	CASSLGTTNQETQYF	TGCGCCAGCAGCTTGGGAACTACGAACCAAGAGACCCAGTACTTC
.	.	TRBV19	TRBJ1-5	CASGLMSNQPQHF	TGTGCCAGTGGGTTAATGAGCAATCAGCCCCAGCATTTT
TRBD2	.	TRBV4-1	TRBJ2-1	CASSRGLPQGDEQFF	TGCGCCAGCAGCCGGGGACTACCTCAGGGCGATGAGCAGTTCTTC
TRBD1	once	TRBV28	TRBJ2-7	CASSPHGTGLGYEQYF	TGTGCCAGCAGTCCCCACGGGACAGGGTTAGGCTACGAGCAGTACTTC
.	few	TRBV3-1	TRBJ2-7	CASSQVELGEQYF	TGTGCCAGCAGCCAAGTAGAACTGGGCGAGCAGTACTTC
.	few	TRBV4-2	TRBJ2-7	CASSQDFAGQKGYEQYF	TGTGCCAGCAGCCAAGATTTCGCGGGCCAAAAAGGCTACGAGCAGTACTTC
.	.	TRBV24-1	TRBJ2-7	CATTNPTSHEQYF	TGTGCCACCACTAACCCAACCTCCCACGAGCAGTACTTC
.	.	TRBV7-9	TRBJ2-7	CASTRGTSSYEQYF	TGTGCCAGCACCCGCGGGACCAGCTCCTACGAGCAGTACTTC
.	.	TRBV7-8	TRBJ2-2	CASRGEISGELFF	TGTGCCAGCAGAGGGGAGATATCCGGGGAGCTGTTTTTT
.	.	TRBV7-9	TRBJ2-5	CASSTSRQAETQYF	TGTGCCAGCAGTACTTCCAGACAGGCAGAGACCCAGTACTTC
TRBD1	.	TRBV6-6	TRBJ2-7	CASSYSDRGNEQYF	TGTGCCAGCAGTTACTCGGACAGGGGGAACGAGCAGTACTTC
.	.	TRBV7-2	TRBJ2-7	CASSLGSWGEQYF	TGTGCCAGCAGCTTAGGGAGCTGGGGCGAGCAGTACTTC
.	.	TRBV18	TRBJ2-5	CASSLDLAETQYF	TGTGCCAGCTCACTTGACCTGGCAGAGACCCAGTACTTC
TRBD1	.	TRBV19	TRBJ2-1	CASRRTGGDQQFF	TGTGCCAGTAGAAGGACAGGGGGAGACCAGCAGTTCTTC
.	.	TRBV29-1	TRBJ2-2	CSVGGSVGELFF	TGCAGCGTTGGCGGGTCGGTCGGGGAGCTGTTTTTT
.	.	TRBV11-1	TRBJ1-1	CASSLTAYTEAFF	TGTGCCAGCAGCTTAACAGCCTACACTGAAGCTTTCTTT
TRBD1	once	TRBV2	TRBJ2-1	CASRTGSDEQFF	TGTGCCAGCAGGACAGGGTCCGATGAGCAGTTCTTC
.	.	TRBV5-1	TRBJ2-5	CASRQGMEETQYF	TGCGCCAGCAGACAGGGCATGGAAGAGACCCAGTACTTC
.	.	TRBV19	TRBJ1-3	CASSKLSGLGNTIYF	TGTGCCAGTAGCAAACTCTCCGGGCTCGGGAACACCATATATTTT
.	.	TRBV29-1	TRBJ1-1	CSVEQTIEAFF	TGCAGCGTTGAACAGACTATTGAAGCTTTCTTT
.	.	TRBV13	TRBJ1-1	CASSLAGRAMNTEAFF	TGTGCCAGCAGCTTAGCTGGACGGGCTATGAACACTGAAGCTTTCTTT
.	.	TRBV11-2	TRBJ1-5	CASSLQEHQPQHF	TGTGCCAGCAGCTTGCAAGAGCATCAGCCCCAGCATTTT
TRBD1	.	TRBV5-8	TRBJ1-1	CASTLTGAPNTEAFF	TGTGCCAGCACCTTGACAGGGGCACCTAACACTGAAGCTTTCTTT
.	.	TRBV19	TRBJ1-1	CASSRGRREAFF	TGTGCCAGTAGTAGAGGACGGCGTGAAGCTTTCTTT
TRBD1	.	TRBV18	TRBJ2-5	CASSPPGQGAETQYF	TGTGCCAGCTCACCACCGGGACAGGGGGCAGAGACCCAGTACTTC
TRBD2	.	TRBV5-4	TRBJ2-3	CASSSSSGSTDTQYF	TGTGCCAGCAGCTCCTCTAGCGGGAGCACAGATACGCAGTATTTT
.	.	TRBV10-3	TRBJ2-1	CAISEAGQGIGYNEQFF	TGTGCCATCAGTGAGGCAGGGCAGGGGATAGGCTACAATGAGCAGTTCTTC
.	.	TRBV3-1	TRBJ1-5	CASSPDYNQPQHF	TGTGCCAGCAGCCCCGACTACAATCAGCCCCAGCATTTT
.	.	TRBV19	TRBJ2-6	CASSPIGGAFSGANVLTF	TGTGCCAGTAGTCCGATTGGAGGGGCGTTCTCTGGGGCCAACGTCCTGACTTTC
TRBD1	.	TRBV6-5	TRBJ2-5	CASGRNRGATETQYF	TGTGCCAGCGGTAGAAACAGGGGCGCGACGGAGACCCAGTACTTC
TRBD1	.	TRBV3-1	TRBJ1-1	CASSQARQGALNTEAFF	TGTGCCAGCAGCCAAGCTCGACAGGGGGCATTGAACACTGAAGCTTTCTTT
TRBD2	.	TRBV28	TRBJ2-3	CASRRAGETDTQYF	TGTGCCAGCAGGAGAGCGGGAGAGACAGATACGCAGTATTTT
TRBD2	.	TRBV24-1	TRBJ2-3	CATSDPGRPPDTQYF	TGTGCCACCAGTGACCCCGGGAGGCCCCCAGATACGCAGTATTTT
.	.	TRBV20-1	TRBJ1-5	CSASPLAGNQPQHF	TGCAGTGCTAGCCCCTTGGCCGGCAATCAGCCCCAGCATTTT
.	.	TRBV29-1	TRBJ2-7	CSVVGGGRMGEQYF	TGCAGCGTTGTGGGAGGGGGCCGCATGGGGGAGCAGTACTTC
TRBD2	.	TRBV5-4	TRBJ2-1	CASSGLAGVNEQFF	TGTGCCAGCAGCGGACTAGCGGGTGTTAATGAGCAGTTCTTC
.	.	TRBV18	TRBJ1-3	CASSPSQTGSGNTIYF	TGTGCCAGCTCACCCAGTCAAACGGGGTCTGGAAACACCATATATTTT
.	.	TRBV12-3/TRBV12-4	TRBJ2-5	CASSFVDLRTQYF	TGTGCCAGCAGTTTCGTGGACCTGAGGACCCAGTACTTC
.	.	TRBV18	TRBJ2-3	CASSPGTGTSTDTQYF	TGTGCCAGCTCACCGGGGACGGGGACTAGCACAGATACGCAGTATTTT